Listed below are T cell receptor beta chains from one sample, sequenced in a study of T cell repertoires in cytomegalovirus infection. TCRdb itself ran the reads through MiXCR, one entry per CDR3 protein. The sample holds about 150,000 distinct CDR3 sequences; about a sixth are singletons and the top ten take 18%. Sample: CD8+ T cells from PBMCs. These receptor sequences come from a human donor in good health (CMV status not recorded). Some clones in this sample may be carry-over from other donors' samples. CDR3s leave out the opening cysteine and the closing phenylalanine or tryptophan. Fields, in order: V gene, CDR3 protein.

v_gene: TRBV7-9
CDR3aa: ASSPPDGSYEQY

v_gene: TRBV20-1
CDR3aa: SATDPGQVGGYEQY

v_gene: TRBV7-7
CDR3aa: ASSKGQDPHTDTQY

v_gene: TRBV7-3
CDR3aa: ASSVTGGPSSYNEQF

v_gene: TRBV6-2/TRBV6-3
CDR3aa: ASSTGTRGTGELF

v_gene: TRBV7-9
CDR3aa: ASSLSVGYT

v_gene: TRBV27
CDR3aa: ASSFEGREQF

v_gene: TRBV11-1
CDR3aa: ASSHRDTTSHGYT

v_gene: TRBV7-2
CDR3aa: ASSLGSGGAYNEQF

v_gene: TRBV7-6
CDR3aa: ASSLTNKGRGKETQY

v_gene: TRBV2
CDR3aa: ASMGGESYEQY

v_gene: TRBV30
CDR3aa: AWKPGLAPYEQY

v_gene: TRBV7-2
CDR3aa: ASSLAPPAGGDTGELF

v_gene: TRBV29-1
CDR3aa: SVEIRDRGTYEQY

v_gene: TRBV6-1
CDR3aa: ASSPYWTAATNEKLF

v_gene: TRBV6-2/TRBV6-3
CDR3aa: ASSTRTGNQPQH

v_gene: TRBV7-8
CDR3aa: ASSLDPQGTPENEKLF

v_gene: TRBV2
CDR3aa: ASRPAGSGELF

v_gene: TRBV19
CDR3aa: ASASSGGRTDTQY

v_gene: TRBV6-2/TRBV6-3
CDR3aa: ASSYSLGRSYEQY

v_gene: TRBV28
CDR3aa: ASSSRGIATGELF

v_gene: TRBV25-1
CDR3aa: ASSSSWRHQSSYEQY

v_gene: TRBV10-3
CDR3aa: AIRKGGQEYEQY

v_gene: TRBV7-2
CDR3aa: ASSYPNRDTIVYGYT

v_gene: TRBV7-9
CDR3aa: ASSSVEGTQY

v_gene: TRBV27
CDR3aa: ASSFGQGGEAF

v_gene: TRBV7-9
CDR3aa: ASSLLQGAPYEQY

v_gene: TRBV12-3/TRBV12-4
CDR3aa: ASSPIGGADGYT

v_gene: TRBV28
CDR3aa: ASSWSGGGSEDEQY

v_gene: TRBV6-2/TRBV6-3
CDR3aa: ASRSDRVSS

v_gene: TRBV6-6
CDR3aa: ASGLTGYQETQY